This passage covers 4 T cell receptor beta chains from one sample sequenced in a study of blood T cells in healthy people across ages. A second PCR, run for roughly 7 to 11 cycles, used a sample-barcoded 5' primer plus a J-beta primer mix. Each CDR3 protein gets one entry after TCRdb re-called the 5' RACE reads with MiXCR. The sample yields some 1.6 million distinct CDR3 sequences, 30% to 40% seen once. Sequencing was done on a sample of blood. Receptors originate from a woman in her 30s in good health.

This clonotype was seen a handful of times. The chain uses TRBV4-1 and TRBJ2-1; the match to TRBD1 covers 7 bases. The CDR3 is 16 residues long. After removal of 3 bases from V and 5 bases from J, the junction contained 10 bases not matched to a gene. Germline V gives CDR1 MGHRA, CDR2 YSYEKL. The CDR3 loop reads CASSQSGTVFNNEQFF. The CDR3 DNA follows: TGCGCCAGCAGCCAGTCCGGGACAGTTTTTAACAATGAGCAGTTCTTC.

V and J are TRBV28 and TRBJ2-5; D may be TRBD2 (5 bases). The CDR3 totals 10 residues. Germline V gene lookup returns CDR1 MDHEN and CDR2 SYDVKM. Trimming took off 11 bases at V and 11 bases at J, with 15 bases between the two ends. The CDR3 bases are TGTGCCGCGGGTGAGGGTGAGCAGTACTTC. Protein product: CAAGEGEQYF.

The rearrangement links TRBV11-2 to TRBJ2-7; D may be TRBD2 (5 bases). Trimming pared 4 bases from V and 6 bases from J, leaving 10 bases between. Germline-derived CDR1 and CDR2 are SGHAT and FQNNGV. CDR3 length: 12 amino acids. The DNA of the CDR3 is TGTGCCAGCAGCTGGCGGAGGAGCGAGCAGTACTTC. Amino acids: CASSWRRSEQYF.

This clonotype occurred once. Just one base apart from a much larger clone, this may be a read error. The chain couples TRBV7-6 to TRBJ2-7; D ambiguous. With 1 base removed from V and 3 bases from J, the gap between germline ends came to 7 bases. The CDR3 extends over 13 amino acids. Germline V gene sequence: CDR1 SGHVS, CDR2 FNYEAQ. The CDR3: CASSLVTRYEQYF. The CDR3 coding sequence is TGTGCCAGCAGCTTAGTCACTCGCTACGAGCAGTACTTC.